The clone carrying this T cell receptor beta chain has just a few counts. Its specificity is not known. Starting material of about 450 ng total RNA yielded TCR beta cDNA via a constant-region primer. What produced the TCR beta libraries was three nested multiplex PCR rounds using slightly modified ARM-PCR. The two initial PCR rounds, about 9 cycles each, used TRBV1-TRBV30 forward and C-beta reverse primers. TCRdb itself ran the multiplex PCR reads through MiXCR, one entry per CDR3 protein. This sample yields about 310,000 distinct CDR3 sequences, of which 45% to 70% are seen a single time; about 15% belongs to the top ten. Germline V gives CDR1 MNHNY, CDR2 SVGAGI (reference sequence). Trimming shortened V by 5 bases and J by 8 bases, and 12 bases separated the two germline ends. This CDR3 region has 12 residues. This sample was included in a study of tumor-infiltrating lymphocytes in primary liver carcinoma. Study overall: Productive TCRbeta read counts per sample ran from roughly 3.8 to 7.5 million and were similar across tissue types.

It was unsorted whole blood that yielded blood RNA, and germline DNA was also extracted. Study-wide points: Blood trailed tumors significantly in top-250-clone fraction (p = 0.039).

Sequencing used peripheral blood. This sequence originates from a woman younger than 45 with primary liver carcinoma and hepatitis B virus infection. V is TRBV6-6 and J is TRBJ1-2; D may be TRBD1 (5 bases). The CDR3 protein is CASSEQVGGYTF. The CDR3 nucleotides read TGTGCCAGCAGTGAACAGGTCGGCGGCTACACCTTC.